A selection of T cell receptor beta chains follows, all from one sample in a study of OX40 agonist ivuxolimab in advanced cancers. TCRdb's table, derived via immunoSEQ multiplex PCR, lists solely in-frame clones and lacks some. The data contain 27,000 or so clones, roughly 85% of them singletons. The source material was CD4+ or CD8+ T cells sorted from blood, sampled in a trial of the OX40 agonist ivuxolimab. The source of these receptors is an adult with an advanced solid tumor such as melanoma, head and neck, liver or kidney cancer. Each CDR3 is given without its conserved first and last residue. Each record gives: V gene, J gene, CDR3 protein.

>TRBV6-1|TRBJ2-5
ASSADRDQETQY
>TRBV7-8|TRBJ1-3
ASSLVSAGNTIY
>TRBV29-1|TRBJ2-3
SVAADTQY
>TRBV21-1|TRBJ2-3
ASSKRDRSPDTQY
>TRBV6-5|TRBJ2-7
ASSPRSSYEQY
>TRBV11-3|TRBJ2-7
ASSERHRSYEQY
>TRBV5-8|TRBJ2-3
ASSLGWTGGAGLTDTQY
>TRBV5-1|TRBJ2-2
ASSLASLASSGELF
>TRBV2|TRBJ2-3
ASAWEVSTDTQY
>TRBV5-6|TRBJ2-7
ASSLADTMRY
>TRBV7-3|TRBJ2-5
ASSPGLFLRETQY
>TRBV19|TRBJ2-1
ASSIGGLAGYNEQF
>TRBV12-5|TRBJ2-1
ASGLVAADEQF
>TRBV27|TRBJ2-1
ASSPAGGGSYNEQF
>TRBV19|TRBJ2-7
ASSINDGGSWEQY
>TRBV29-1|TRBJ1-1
SVVETGTTEAF
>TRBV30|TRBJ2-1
AWSWQGRANEQF